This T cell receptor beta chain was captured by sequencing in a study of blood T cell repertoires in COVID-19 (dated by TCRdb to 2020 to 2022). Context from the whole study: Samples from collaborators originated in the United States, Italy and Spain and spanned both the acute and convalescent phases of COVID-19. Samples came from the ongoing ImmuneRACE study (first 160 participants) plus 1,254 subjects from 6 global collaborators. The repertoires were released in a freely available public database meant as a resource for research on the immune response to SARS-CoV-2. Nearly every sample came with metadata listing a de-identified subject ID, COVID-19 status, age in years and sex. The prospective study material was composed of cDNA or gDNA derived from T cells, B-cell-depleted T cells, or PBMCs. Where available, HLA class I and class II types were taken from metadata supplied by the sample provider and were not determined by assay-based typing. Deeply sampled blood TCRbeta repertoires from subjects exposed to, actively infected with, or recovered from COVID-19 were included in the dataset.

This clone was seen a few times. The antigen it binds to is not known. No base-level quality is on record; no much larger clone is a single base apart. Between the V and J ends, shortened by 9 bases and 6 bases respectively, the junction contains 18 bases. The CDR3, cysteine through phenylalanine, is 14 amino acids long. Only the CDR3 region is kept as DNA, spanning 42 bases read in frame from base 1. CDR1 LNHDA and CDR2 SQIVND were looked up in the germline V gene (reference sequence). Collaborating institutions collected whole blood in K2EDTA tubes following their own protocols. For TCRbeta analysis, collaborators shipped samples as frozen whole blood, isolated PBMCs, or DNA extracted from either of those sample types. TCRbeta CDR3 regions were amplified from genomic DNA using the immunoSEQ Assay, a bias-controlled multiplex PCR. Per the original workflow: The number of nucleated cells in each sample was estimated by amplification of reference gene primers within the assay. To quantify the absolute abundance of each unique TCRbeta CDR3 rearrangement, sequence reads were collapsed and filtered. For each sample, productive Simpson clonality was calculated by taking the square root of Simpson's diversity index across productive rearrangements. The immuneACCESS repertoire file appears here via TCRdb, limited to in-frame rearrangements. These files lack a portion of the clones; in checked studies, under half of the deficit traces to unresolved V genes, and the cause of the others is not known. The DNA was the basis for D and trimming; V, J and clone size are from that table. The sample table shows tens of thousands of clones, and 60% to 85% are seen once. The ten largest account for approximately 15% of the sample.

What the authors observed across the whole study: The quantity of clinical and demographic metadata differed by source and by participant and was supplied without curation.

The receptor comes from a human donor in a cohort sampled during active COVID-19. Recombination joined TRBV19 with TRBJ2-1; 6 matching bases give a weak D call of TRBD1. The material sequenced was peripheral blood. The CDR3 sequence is CARIGQTFFNEQFF. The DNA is TGTGCCAGGATAGGACAGACTTTTTTCAATGAGCAGTTCTTC.